What follows is one T cell receptor beta chain and its context. This clonotype was seen ten or more times. Its antigen is currently not known. Per-nucleotide qualities are absent, and no much larger clonotype sits a single base away. This entry comes from a study of T-cell reconstitution after alpha-beta-depleted transplantation in children (dated by TCRdb to 2016 to 2017). At the level of the whole study: Using TCR repertoire profiling, the study followed T-cell immune reconstitution in a quantitative way in children after TCRalphabeta/CD19-depleted allogeneic hematopoietic cell transplantation.

Points the paper makes about the study in general: Over the following months the frequencies of hyperexpanded clones went down, and after one year T-cell counts and TCRbeta diversity were mostly credited to newly produced T cells. Apparently early alphabetaT-cell count recovery about two months after transplant reportedly relied on only several hundred rapidly expanded clones derived from non-depleted graft cells. In some patients, the high TCRbeta diversity seen at day 60 was put down to recipient T cells and intrathymic progenitors that had survived conditioning.

According to the germline V gene, CDR1 reads SGHTA and CDR2 reads FQGNSA. Trimming removed 4 bases from V and 2 bases from J, leaving 6 bases between the germline ends. The CDR3, cysteine through phenylalanine, is 13 amino acids long. The retained sequence is limited to the CDR3, 39 bases, with the frame set at the first base. The treatment or condition label corresponds to: allogeneic hematopoietic cell transplantation with graft depleted of TCRalphabeta T cells and CD19 B cells. TCRalphabeta/CD19-depleted allogeneic hematopoietic cell grafts were given to the transplant recipients, all of whom were children. Library construction relied on PCR. Reads for this sample came from an Illumina HiSeq 2500. Molecular barcoding was employed in the preparation of TCR libraries, with unique molecular identifiers being used to normalize TCRbeta repertoire quantification. TCRdb passed the public sequencing reads through fastp at Q25 and MiXCR, retaining productive beta sequences. Rows matching on CDR3 protein sequence are summarized as one entry with the most common DNA and genes. In this sample the table shows around 76,000 distinct CDR3 sequences, around a sixth of which occur a single time. About 51% of the sample is in the top ten clones.

The specimen comprised PBMCs, mostly from graft donor cells, sampled 360 days after TCRalphabeta/CD19-depleted stem cell transplant. The receptor was isolated from a male patient between 2 and 15 years old who had a stem cell transplant for acute lymphoblastic leukemia, so the T cells may come from the graft donor. This sequence uses TRBV7-2 and TRBJ1-5, with the D gene uncertain. The nucleotides read TGTGCCAGCAGCTGGACTGGCAATCAGCCCCAGCATTTT. Its product reads: CASSWTGNQPQHF.